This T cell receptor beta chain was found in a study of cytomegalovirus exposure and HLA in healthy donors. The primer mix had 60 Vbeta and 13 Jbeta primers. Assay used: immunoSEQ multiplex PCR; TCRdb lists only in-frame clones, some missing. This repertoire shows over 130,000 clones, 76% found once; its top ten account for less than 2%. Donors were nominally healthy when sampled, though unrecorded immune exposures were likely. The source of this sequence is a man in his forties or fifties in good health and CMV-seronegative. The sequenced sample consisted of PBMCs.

CDR3 in DNA: TGTGCCAGCAGCCAAACCGCGGGAGCCTCCTACAATGAGCAGTTCTTC. It specifies CASSQTAGASYNEQFF. The chain links TRBV14 to TRBJ2-1, with 7 bases matching TRBD2. The CDR3 spans 16 residues. The germline CDR1 and CDR2 sequences are SGHDN and FVKESK. Trimming removed 2 bases from V and 0 bases from J; junction bases left unmatched: 4. Combining the CDR3 with reference TRBV14 and TRBJ2-1 gives the whole variable domain EAGVTQFPSHSVIEKGQTVTLRCDPISGHDNLYWYRRVMGKEIKFLLHFVKESKQDESGMPNNRFLAERTGGTYSTLKVQPAELEDSGVYFCASSQTAGASYNEQFFGPGTRLTVL.